This TCR beta chain is from a study of T-cell reconstitution after alpha-beta-depleted transplantation in children. Notes on the study in general: In some patients, recipient T cells and intrathymic progenitors surviving conditioning explained high day-60 diversity. It was reported that alpha-beta T cells came from several hundred expanded graft clones (about two months after transplant). It was newly produced T cells that mostly accounted for T-cell counts and diversity one year after transplant.

Using unique molecular identifiers, the investigators prepared the TCRbeta library. TCRdb redid the calling of the PCR reads with MiXCR, one entry per CDR3 protein. Of about 500,000 distinct CDR3 sequences listed, roughly an eighth are singletons. Trimming took 4 bases from V and 1 from J; bases not matched to a gene: 5. The germline CDR1 and CDR2 sequences are LGHDT and YNNKEL (reference sequence). This CDR3 region has 15 residues. On this clonotype: Antigen unknown.

The rearrangement uses TRBV3-1 and TRBJ2-7; TRBD1 aligns across 9 bases. The sequence was obtained from a female patient younger than 10 who had a stem cell transplant for aplastic anemia, so the T cells may come from the graft donor. The specimen comprised PBMCs, mostly from graft donor cells, sampled 180 days after TCRalphabeta/CD19-depleted stem cell transplant. CDR3 nucleotides: TGTGCCAGCAGCCTCGACAGGGGGTGGTCCTACGAGCAGTACTTC. Translated: CASSLDRGWSYEQYF.